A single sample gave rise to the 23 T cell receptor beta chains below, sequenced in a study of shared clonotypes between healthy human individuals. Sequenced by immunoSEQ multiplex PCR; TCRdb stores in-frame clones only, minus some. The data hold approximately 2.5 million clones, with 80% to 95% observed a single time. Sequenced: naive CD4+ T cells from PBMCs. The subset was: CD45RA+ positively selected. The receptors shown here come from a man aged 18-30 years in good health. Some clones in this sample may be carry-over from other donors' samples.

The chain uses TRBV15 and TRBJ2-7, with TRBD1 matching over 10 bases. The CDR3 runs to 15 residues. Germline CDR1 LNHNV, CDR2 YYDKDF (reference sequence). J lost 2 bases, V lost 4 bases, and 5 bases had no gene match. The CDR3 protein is CATSTGGTGAYEQYF. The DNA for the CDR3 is TGTGCCACCAGCACCGGTGGGACAGGGGCCTACGAGCAGTACTTC.

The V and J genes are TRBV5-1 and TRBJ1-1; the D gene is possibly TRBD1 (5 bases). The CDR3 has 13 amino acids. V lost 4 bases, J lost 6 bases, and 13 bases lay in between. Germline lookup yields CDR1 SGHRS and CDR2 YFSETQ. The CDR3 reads CASSIPGTSEAFF. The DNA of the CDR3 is TGCGCCAGCAGCATTCCCGGGACCTCTGAAGCTTTCTTT. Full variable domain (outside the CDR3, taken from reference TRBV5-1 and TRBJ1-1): KAGVTQTPRYLIKTRGQQVTLSCSPISGHRSVSWYQQTPGQGLQFLFEYFSETQRNKGNFPGRFSGRQFSNSRSEMNVSTLELGDSALYLCASSIPGTSEAFFGQGTRLTVV.

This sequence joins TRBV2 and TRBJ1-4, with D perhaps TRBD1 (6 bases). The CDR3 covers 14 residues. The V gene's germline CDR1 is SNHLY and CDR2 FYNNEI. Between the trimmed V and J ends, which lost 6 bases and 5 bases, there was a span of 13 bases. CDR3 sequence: CASRVQGGNEKLFF. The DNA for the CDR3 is TGTGCCAGCAGGGTACAGGGAGGGAATGAAAAACTGTTTTTT. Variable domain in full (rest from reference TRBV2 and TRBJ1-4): EPEVTQTPSHQVTQMGQEVILRCVPISNHLYFYWYRQILGQKVEFLVSFYNNEISEKSEIFDDQFSVERPDGSNFTLKIRSTKLEDSAMYFCASRVQGGNEKLFFGSGTQLSVL.

Here the CDR3 reads CASRPGPGSGELFF. CDR3 bases: TGTGCCAGCAGACCAGGCCCTGGGTCCGGGGAGCTGTTTTTT. The chain recombines TRBV7-7 with TRBJ2-2; D is uncertain. CDR1 is SSHAT and CDR2 is FNYEAQ in the germline V gene (reference sequence). The CDR3 is made up of 14 amino acids. Deletions cut 6 bases from V and 6 bases from J, with 14 bases between.

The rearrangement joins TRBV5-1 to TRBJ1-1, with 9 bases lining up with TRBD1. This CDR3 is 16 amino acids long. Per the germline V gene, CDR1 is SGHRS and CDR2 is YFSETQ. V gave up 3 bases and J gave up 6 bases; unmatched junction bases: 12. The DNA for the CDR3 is TGCGCCAGCAGCTCTATACCGGGACAGGGCTATGCTGAAGCTTTCTTT. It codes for CASSSIPGQGYAEAFF.

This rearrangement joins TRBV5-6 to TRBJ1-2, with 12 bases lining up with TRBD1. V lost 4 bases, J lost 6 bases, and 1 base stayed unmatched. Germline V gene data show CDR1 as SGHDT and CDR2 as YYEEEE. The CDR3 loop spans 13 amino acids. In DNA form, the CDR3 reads TGTGCCAGCAGCCGGGACAGGGGGCATGGCTACACCTTC. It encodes CASSRDRGHGYTF.

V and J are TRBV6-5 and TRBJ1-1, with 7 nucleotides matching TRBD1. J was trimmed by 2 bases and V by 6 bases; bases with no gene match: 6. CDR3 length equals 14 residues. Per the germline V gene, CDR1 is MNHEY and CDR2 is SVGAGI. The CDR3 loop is CASRPTGPNTEAFF. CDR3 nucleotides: TGTGCCAGCAGGCCGACAGGGCCCAACACTGAAGCTTTCTTT.

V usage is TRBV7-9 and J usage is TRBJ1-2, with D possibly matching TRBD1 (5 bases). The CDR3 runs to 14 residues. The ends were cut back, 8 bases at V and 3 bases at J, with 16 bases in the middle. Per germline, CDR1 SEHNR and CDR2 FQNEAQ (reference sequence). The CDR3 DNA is TGTGCCAGCTCATTGGGGCCAGGGCACTATGGCTACACCTTC. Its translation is CASSLGPGHYGYTF.

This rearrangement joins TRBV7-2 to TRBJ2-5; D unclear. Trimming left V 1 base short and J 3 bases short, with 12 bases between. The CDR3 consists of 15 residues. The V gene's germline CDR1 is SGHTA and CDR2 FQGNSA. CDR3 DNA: TGTGCCAGCAGCTTAGTGTGGGCAGTCGAAGAGACCCAGTACTTC. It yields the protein CASSLVWAVEETQYF.

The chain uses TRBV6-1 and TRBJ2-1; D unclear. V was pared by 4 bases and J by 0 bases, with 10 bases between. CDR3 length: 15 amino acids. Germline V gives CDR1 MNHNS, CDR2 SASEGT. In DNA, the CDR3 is TGTGCCAGCAGTGCGGGCAGGAGCTCCTACAATGAGCAGTTCTTC. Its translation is CASSAGRSSYNEQFF.

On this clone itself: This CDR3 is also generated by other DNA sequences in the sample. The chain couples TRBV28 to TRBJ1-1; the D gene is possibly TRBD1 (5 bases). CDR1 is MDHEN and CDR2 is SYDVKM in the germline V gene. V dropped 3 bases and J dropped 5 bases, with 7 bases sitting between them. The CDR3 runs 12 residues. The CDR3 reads CASSFRGTEAFF. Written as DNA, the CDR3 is TGTGCCAGCAGTTTTCGGGGGACTGAAGCTTTCTTT.

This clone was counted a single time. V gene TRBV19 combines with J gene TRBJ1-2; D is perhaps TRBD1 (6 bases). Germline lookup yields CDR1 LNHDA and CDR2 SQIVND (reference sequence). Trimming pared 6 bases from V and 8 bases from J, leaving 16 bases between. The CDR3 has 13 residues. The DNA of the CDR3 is TGTGCCAGTAGGACAGGCGCCTCCCTCGGCTACACCTTC. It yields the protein CASRTGASLGYTF.

The CDR3 DNA reads as TGCGCCAGCAGCTTGGCCGGACTAGCGGGCCCGTACCAAGAGACCCAGTACTTC. It is translated as CASSLAGLAGPYQETQYF. The chain is built from TRBV5-1 and TRBJ2-5; 11 positions agree with TRBD2. This CDR3 has 18 residues. Germline lookup yields CDR1 SGHRS and CDR2 YFSETQ. V lost 0 bases to trimming and J lost 0 bases; unmatched junction nucleotides: 7.

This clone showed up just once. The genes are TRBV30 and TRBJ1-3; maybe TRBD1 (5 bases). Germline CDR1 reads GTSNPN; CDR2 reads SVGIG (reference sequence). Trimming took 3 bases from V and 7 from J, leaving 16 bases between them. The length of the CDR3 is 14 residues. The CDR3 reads CAWRHRYRTNTIYF. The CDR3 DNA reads TGTGCCTGGAGGCACAGATACAGGACCAACACCATATATTTT.

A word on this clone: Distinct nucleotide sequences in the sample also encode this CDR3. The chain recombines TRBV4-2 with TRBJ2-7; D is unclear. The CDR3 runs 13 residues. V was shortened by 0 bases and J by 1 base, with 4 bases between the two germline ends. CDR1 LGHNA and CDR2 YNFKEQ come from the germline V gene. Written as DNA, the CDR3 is TGTGCCAGCAGCCAAGACCAATCCTACGAGCAGTACTTC. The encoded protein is CASSQDQSYEQYF.

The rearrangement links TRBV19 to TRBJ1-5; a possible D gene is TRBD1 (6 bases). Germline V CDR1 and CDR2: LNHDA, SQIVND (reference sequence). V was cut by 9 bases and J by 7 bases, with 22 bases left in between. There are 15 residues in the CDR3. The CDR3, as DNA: TGTGCCAGCCGACTGGGGGCGGGGATCAGCCAGCCCCAGCATTTT. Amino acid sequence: CASRLGAGISQPQHF.

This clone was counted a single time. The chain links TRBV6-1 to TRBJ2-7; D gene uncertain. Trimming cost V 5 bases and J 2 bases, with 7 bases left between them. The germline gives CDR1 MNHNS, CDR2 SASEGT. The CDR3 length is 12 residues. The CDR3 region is CASSPTAYEQYF. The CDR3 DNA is TGTGCCAGCAGTCCCACAGCCTACGAGCAGTACTTC.

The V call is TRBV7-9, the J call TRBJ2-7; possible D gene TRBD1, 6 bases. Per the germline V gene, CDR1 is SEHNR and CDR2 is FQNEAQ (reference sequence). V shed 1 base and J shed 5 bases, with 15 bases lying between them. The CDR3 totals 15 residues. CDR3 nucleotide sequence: TGTGCCAGCAGCTTAGGGACCGGGACAACCGACGAGCAGTACTTC. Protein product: CASSLGTGTTDEQYF. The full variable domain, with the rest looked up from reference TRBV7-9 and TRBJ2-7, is DTGVSQNPRHKITKRGQNVTFRCDPISEHNRLYWYRQTLGQGPEFLTYFQNEAQLEKSRLLSDRFSAERPKGSFSTLEIQRTEQGDSAMYLCASSLGTGTTDEQYFGPGTRLTVT.

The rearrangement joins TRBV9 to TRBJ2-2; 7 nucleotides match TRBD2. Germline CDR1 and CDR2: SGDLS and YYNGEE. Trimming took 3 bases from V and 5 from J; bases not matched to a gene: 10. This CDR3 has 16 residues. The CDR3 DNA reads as TGTGCCAGCAGCGGCAGCGGGAAGAGGGGAACCGGGGAGCTGTTTTTT. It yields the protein CASSGSGKRGTGELFF.

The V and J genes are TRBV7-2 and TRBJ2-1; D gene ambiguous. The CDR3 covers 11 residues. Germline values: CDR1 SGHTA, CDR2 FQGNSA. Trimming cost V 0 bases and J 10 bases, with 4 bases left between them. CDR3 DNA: TGTGCCAGCAGCTTAGCGAAGGAGCAGTTCTTC. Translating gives CASSLAKEQFF.

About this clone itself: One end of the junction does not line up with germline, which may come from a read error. The CDR3 bases are TGTGCCAGCAGTTACGACGGGTCAGATCAGCCCCAGCATTTT. Translating gives CASSYDGSDQPQHF. V gene TRBV10-3 combines with J gene TRBJ1-5; D not certain. Germline V gene sequence: CDR1 ENHRY, CDR2 SYGVKD. The CDR3 sequence is 14 residues long.

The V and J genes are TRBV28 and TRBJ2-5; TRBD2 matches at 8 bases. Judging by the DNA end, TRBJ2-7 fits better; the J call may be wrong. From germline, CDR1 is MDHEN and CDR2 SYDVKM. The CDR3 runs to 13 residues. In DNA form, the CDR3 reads TGTGCCAGCAGAGAGCGGGAGCTCTACGAGCAGTACTTC. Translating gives CASRERELYEQYF.

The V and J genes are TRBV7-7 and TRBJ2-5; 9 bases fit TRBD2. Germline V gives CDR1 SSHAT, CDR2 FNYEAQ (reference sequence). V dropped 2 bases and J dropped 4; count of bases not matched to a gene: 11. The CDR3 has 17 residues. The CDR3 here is CASSLRGFSGRSETQYF. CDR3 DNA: TGTGCCAGCAGCTTAAGAGGATTTAGCGGGAGATCAGAGACCCAGTACTTC. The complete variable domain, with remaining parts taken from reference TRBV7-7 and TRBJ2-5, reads GAGVSQSPRYKVTKRGQDVTLRCDPISSHATLYWYQQALGQGPEFLTYFNYEAQPDKSGLPSDRFSAERPEGSISTLTIQRTEQRDSAMYRCASSLRGFSGRSETQYFGPGTRLLVL.